This TCR beta chain was captured in a study of blood T cell repertoires in COVID-19. Overall study context: Nucleic acid was either cDNA or gDNA, and it came from T cells, B-cell-depleted T cells, or PBMCs.

Repertoires were generated with immunoSEQ multiplex PCR, while TCRdb's copy carries only in-frame clones and drops some. The data show about 49,000 clones, approximately 85% seen once. Germline V gene lookup returns CDR1 LGHNT and CDR2 FRNRAP. The CDR3 has 14 residues. V lost 2 bases and J lost 6, with 13 bases in between. The chain employs TRBV12-5 and TRBJ1-2; D is unclear. This receptor was obtained from a human donor in a cohort sampled during active COVID-19. The sample taken for sequencing was peripheral blood. DNA for the CDR3: TGTGCTAGTGGTTTGTCCCAGGTGGGAGATGGCTACACCTTC. Translating it yields CASGLSQVGDGYTF.